This T cell receptor beta chain derives from a study of T-cell reconstitution after alpha-beta-depleted transplantation in children. This clonotype was counted at least ten times. The antigen remains unidentified. Points from the study as a whole: T-cell counts and diversity were attributed mostly to newly produced T cells one year after transplant. There were reportedly several hundred expanded graft clones from which alpha-beta T cells came about two months after transplant. There were some patients whose high TCRbeta diversity at day 60 came from surviving recipient T cells and thymic progenitors.

Using unique molecular identifiers, the investigators prepared the TCRbeta library. TCRdb passed the PCR reads through MiXCR, listing each CDR3 protein once. This table holds 240,000 or so distinct CDR3 sequences, roughly 7.7% found once. Looked up from germline, CDR1 is MNHEY and CDR2 is SMNVEV (reference sequence). Between the trimmed V and J ends, which lost 3 bases and 6 bases, there was a span of 18 bases. This CDR3 region has 16 residues. This sequence originates from a male patient between 10 and 17 years old who had a stem cell transplant for acute lymphoblastic leukemia, so the T cells may come from the graft donor. J is TRBJ2-1 and V is TRBV27; D is unclear. Source: PBMCs, mostly from graft donor cells, taken 180 days after TCRalphabeta/CD19-depleted stem cell transplant. The chain's CDR3 is CASSFTLVLVGNEQFF. The CDR3 nucleotides read TGTGCCAGCAGTTTTACTCTAGTTCTTGTAGGCAATGAGCAGTTCTTC.